This TCR beta chain was identified during a study of T cells after yellow fever vaccination. The overall study: The SMART-Seq v4 Ultra Low Input method served to prepare the low-cell-number fractions.

The germline V and J ends were trimmed by 1 base and 4 bases, with 14 bases remaining between them. This CDR3 is 16 amino acids long. Germline lookup yields CDR1 SGHVS and CDR2 FQNEAQ. Study findings and constraints: The study found a weaker secondary response that peaked faster, day 5 versus 15. Once the booster was given, most primary-vaccination clones reappeared, at 95% to 98% for CD4 and around 90% for CD8. A minor fraction of clonotypes spanned both CD4 and CD8 compartments.

This clonotype was counted only a few times. Its antigen is undetermined. TCRdb fed the 5' RACE reads into MiXCR, producing one record per CDR3 protein. This table has 400,000 to 650,000 distinct CDR3 sequences, 21% appearing once. Sequenced here: PBMCs, sampled less than 25 days after the first yellow fever vaccination. J is TRBJ1-5 and V is TRBV7-8, with a weak D call TRBD1 (6 bases). This clonotype was sampled from a man aged 18 to 30 who received the YFV17D yellow fever vaccine. The CDR3 nucleotides read TGTGCCAGCAGCTTAGTGGGGGCGGACGGAAATCAGCCCCAGCATTTT. This translates into CASSLVGADGNQPQHF.